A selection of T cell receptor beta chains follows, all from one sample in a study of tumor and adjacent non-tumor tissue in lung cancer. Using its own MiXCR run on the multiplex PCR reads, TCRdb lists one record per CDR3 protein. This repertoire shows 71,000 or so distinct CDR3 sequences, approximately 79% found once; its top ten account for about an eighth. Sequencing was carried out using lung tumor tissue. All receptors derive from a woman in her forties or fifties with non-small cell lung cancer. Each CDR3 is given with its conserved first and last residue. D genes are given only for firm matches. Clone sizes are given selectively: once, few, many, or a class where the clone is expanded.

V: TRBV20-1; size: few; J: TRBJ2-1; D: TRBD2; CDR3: CSARDSGILAGRSYNEQFF; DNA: TGCAGTGCTAGAGATAGTGGTATTCTAGCGGGACGCTCCTACAATGAGCAGTTCTTC
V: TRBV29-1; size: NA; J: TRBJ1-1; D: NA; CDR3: CSVEALHGHTEAFF; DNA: TGCAGCGTTGAGGCCCTGCATGGTCACACTGAAGCTTTCTTT
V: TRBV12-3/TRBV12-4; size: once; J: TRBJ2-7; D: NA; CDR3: CASSLDKYEQYF; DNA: TGTGCCAGCAGTTTAGACAAATACGAGCAGTACTTC
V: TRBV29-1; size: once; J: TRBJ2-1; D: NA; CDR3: CGVDIRDLQFF; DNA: TGCGGTGTTGACATCCGGGACCTCCAGTTCTTC
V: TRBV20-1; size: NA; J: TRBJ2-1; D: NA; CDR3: CSARNTDVGGLTEYNEQFF; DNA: TGCAGTGCTAGAAATACCGACGTAGGGGGACTAACGGAATACAATGAGCAGTTCTTC
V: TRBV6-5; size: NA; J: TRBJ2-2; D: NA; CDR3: CASNYLRTGFAGSCFF; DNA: NA
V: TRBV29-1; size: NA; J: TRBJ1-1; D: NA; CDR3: CSVVKGGRRSTEALF; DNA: TGCAGCGTTGTGAAGGGGGGACGTCGGAGCACTGAAGCTCTCTTT
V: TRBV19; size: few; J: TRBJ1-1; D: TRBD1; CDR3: CASSIWTGVNTEAFF; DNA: TGTGCCAGTAGTATCTGGACAGGTGTGAACACTGAAGCTTTCTTT
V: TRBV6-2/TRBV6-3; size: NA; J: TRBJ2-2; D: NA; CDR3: CASTKTGGNTGKLFF; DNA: TGTGCCAGCACCAAGACAGGCGGAAACACCGGGAAGCTGTTTTTT
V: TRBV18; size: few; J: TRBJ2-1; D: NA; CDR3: CASSLPGRNNNEQFF; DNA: TGTGCCAGCTCACTTCCGGGACGCAACAACAATGAGCAGTTCTTC
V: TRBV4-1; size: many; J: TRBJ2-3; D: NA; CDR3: CASSQDKRSTDTQYF; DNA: TGCGCCAGCAGCCAAGATAAGCGAAGCACAGATACGCAGTATTTT
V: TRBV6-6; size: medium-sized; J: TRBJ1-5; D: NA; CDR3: CASSYPGRDKPQHF; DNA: TGTGCCAGCAGTTACCCCGGGCGGGATAAGCCCCAGCATTTT
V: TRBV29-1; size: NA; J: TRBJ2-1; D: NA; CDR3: CSPPTYRLCNEQFF; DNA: TGTAGCCCTCCTACGTACCGCTTGTGCAATGAGCAGTTCTTC
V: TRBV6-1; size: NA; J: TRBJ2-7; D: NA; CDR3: CASSGELAPHYEQYF; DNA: TGTGCTAGCAGTGGAGAGTTAGCCCCTCACTACGAGCAGTACTTC
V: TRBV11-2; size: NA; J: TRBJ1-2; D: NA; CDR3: CASSHGHLGGYTF; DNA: TGTGCCAGCAGCCACGGACACCTCGGAGGCTACACCTTC
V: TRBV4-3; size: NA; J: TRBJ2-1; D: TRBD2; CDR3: CVSSQGTSGSGEQFF; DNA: TGCGTCAGCAGCCAAGGGACTAGCGGGAGTGGCGAGCAGTTCTTC
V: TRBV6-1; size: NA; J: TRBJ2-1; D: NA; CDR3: CASKKLTGSFVDEQLF; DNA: TGTGCCAGCAAGAAGCTAACAGGGTCCTTTGTGGATGAGCAGTTATTC
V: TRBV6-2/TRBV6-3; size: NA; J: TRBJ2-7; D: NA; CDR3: CASSYPTTGPGYEQYF; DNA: TGTGCCAGTAGTTACCCGACGACAGGACCCGGCTACGAGCAGTACTTC
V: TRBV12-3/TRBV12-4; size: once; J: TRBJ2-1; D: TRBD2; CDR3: CASSPSGLAAIDEQFF; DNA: TGTGCTAGCAGTCCATCGGGACTAGCGGCTATTGATGAGCAGTTCTTC
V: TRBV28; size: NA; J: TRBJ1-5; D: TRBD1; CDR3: CASRPGQHSKQPQQF; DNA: TGTGCCAGCAGACCGGGACAGCATAGCAAACAGCCCCAGCAATTT
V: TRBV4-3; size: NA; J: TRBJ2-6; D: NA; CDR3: CTSSQETTSGANVLTF; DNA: TGTACCAGCAGCCAAGAGACTACCTCTGGGGCCAACGTCCTGACTTTC
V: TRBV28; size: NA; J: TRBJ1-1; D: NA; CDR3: CARSFRRRNTEAFF; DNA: TGTGCCAGGAGTTTCCGGAGGCGCAACACTGAAGCTTTCTTT
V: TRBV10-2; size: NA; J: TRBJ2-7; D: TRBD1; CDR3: CASRRTGPKAYEQYF; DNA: TGCGCCAGCAGGAGGACAGGGCCTAAGGCCTACGAGCAGTACTTC
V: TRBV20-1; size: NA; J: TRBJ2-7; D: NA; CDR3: CSTSSVTSYEQYF; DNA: TGCAGTACTTCTTCGGTTACGTCCTACGAGCAATACTTC
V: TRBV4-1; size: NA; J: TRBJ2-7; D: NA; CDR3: CASGPGTSTPYEQNF; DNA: TGCGCCAGCGGCCCCGGGACATCCACCCCCTACGAGCAGAACTTC
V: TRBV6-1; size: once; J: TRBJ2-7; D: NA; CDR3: CVSSRAGYYEQYF; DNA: TGTGTCAGCAGTCGCGCGGGCTACTACGAGCAGTACTTC
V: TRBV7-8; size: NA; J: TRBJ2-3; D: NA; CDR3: CASSLLSSTDTQYF; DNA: TGTGCCAGCAGCTTATTATCAAGCACAGATACGCAGTATTTC
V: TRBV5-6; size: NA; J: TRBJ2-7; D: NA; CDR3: CASSQKYVGTYYVQCF; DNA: TGTGCCAGCAGCCAAAAATACGTAGGGACATACTACGTGCAGTGCTTC
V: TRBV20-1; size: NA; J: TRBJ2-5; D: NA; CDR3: CSASRRQAEETQYF; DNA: TGCAGTGCTAGTCGTCGTCAAGCCGAAGAGACTCAGTACTTC
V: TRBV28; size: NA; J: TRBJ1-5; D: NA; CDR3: CASSLGQQAGNQPQHF; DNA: TGTGCCAGCAGCCTTGGACAACAGGCGGGAAATCAGCCCCAGCATTTT
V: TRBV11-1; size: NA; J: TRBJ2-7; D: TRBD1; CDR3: CVSSLVARGPREQYF; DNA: TGTGTCAGCAGCTTAGTGGCCAGGGGGCCAAGAGAGCAGTACTTC
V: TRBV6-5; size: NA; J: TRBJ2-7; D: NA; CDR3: CASSSEFRVWYEQYF; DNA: TGTGCCAGCAGTTCAGAGTTCAGAGTATGGTACGAGCAGTACTTC
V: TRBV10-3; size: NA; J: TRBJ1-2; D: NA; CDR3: CAASQVRNYSYTF; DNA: TGTGCCGCCAGTCAGGTCCGAAACTATAGCTACACCTTC
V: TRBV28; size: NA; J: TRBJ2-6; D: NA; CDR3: CASSPGTRRPGANALTF; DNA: TGTGCCAGCAGCCCTGGGACACGGCGACCTGGGGCCAACGCCCTGACTTTC
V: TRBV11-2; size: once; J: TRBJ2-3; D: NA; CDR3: CAGSLGEADTHYF; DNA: TGTGCCGGCAGTTTAGGTGAGGCAGATACGCATTATTTT
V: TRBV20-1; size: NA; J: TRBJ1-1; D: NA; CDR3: CSARDSGTSEAFF; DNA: TGCAGTGCTAGAGATTCAGGGACCTCCGAAGCTTTCTTT
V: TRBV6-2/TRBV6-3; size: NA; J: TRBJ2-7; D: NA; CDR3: CASSYGRVHSEQYF; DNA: TGTGCCAGCAGTTACGGGCGGGTCCACAGTGAGCAGTACTTC
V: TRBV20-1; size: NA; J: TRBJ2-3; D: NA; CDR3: CSDGGGRQGDSTDTQYF; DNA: TGCAGTGATGGAGGGGGGAGGCAGGGCGATAGCACAGATACACAGTATTTT
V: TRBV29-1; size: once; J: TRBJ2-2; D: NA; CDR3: CSVSGQGRTGELFF; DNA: TGCAGCGTCTCAGGCCAGGGGCGGACCGGGGAGTTGTTTTTT
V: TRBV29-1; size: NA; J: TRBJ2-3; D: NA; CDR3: CSVEMGGTHTDTRCF; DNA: TGCAGCGTTGAAATGGGGGGAACCCACACAGATACGCGGTGTTTT
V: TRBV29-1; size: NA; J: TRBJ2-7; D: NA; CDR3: CSGSDNTEQYF; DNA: TGCAGCGGATCGGATAACACCGAGCAGTACTTC
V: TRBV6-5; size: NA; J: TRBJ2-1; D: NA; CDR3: CASSYSPGVNEQFF; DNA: TGTGCCAGCAGTTATTCTCCCGGGGTCAATGAGCAATTCTTC
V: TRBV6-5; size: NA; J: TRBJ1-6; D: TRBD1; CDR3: CATRGTGYSPLHF; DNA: TGTGCCACCAGAGGGACAGGGTATTCACCCCTCCACTTT
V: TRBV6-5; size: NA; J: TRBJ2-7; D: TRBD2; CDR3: CANRRRTSGSPREQYF; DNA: TGTGCCAACAGGAGGAGGACTAGCGGGAGCCCACGCGAGCAGTACTTC
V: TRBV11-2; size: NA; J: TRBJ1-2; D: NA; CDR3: CAGSLVTEANYGHTF; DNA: TGTGCCGGCAGCTTAGTAACGGAAGCTAACTATGGCCACACGTTC
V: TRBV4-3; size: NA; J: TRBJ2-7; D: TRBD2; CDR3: CASSPRLAGGLGKQYF; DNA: TGCGCCAGTAGCCCCAGACTAGCGGGAGGGCTTGGGAAGCAGTACTTC
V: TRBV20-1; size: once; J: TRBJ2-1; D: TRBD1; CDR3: CSARSGQGGYNVQIF; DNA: TGCAGTGCTAGATCGGGACAGGGCGGTTACAATGTGCAGATCTTC
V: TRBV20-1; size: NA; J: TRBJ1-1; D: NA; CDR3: CSARLEGGVDTEDFF; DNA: TGCAGTGCCAGATTAGAGGGGGGCGTGGACACTGAAGATTTCTTT
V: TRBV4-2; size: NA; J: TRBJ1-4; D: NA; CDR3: CTSSQVQRAGEKLYF; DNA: TGTACCAGCAGCCAAGTCCAGAGGGCCGGGGAAAAACTGTATTTT
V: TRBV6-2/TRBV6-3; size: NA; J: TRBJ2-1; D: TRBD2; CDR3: CASSYSGLAGVYNEHFF; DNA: TGTGCCAGCAGTTACTCCGGACTGGCGGGAGTCTACAATGAGCACTTCTTC
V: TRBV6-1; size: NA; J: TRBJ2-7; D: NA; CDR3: CASSERAGPNYEHYF; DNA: TGTGCCAGTAGTGAACGGGCGGGTCCCAACTACGAGCACTACTTC
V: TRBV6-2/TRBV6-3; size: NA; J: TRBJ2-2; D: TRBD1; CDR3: CASRQSGQGASGELFF; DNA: TGTGCCAGCAGACAATCGGGACAGGGGGCATCCGGGGAGCTGTTTTTT
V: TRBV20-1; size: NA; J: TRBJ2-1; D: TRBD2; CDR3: CTATPRGNEKFF; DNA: TGCACTGCTACCCCGCGGGGGAATGAGAAGTTCTTC
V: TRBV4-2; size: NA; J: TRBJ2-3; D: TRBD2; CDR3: CASSQAGIAGADTLYF; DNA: TGTGCCAGCAGCCAAGCGGGAATAGCGGGAGCAGATACGCTGTATTTT
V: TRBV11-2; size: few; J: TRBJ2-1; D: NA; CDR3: CPSSSSPTGGLF; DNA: TGTCCCAGCAGCTCTAGCCCCACGGGGGGCCTCTTC